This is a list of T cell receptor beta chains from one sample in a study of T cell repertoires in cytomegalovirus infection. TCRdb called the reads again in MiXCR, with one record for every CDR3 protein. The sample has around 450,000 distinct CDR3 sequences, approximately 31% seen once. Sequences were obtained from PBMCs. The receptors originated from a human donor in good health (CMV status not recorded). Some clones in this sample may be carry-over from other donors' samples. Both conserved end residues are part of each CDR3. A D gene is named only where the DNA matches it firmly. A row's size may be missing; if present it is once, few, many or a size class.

DNA: TGTGCCAGCAGCCACGCCGGACTAGGGGGGGGAGAGACCCAGTACTTC; CDR3: CASSHAGLGGGETQYF; size: many; V: TRBV28; J: TRBJ2-5; length: 16; D: .
DNA: TGTGCCAGTAGTCCTTCGAGGGACAGGGGGATCGGGTCACCCCTCCACTTT; CDR3: CASSPSRDRGIGSPLHF; size: few; V: TRBV19; J: TRBJ1-6; length: 17; D: TRBD1
DNA: TGTGCCAGCAGTTTTGGGGGGCTTGGGGAGACCCAGTACTTC; CDR3: CASSFGGLGETQYF; size: few; V: TRBV12-3/TRBV12-4; J: TRBJ2-5; length: 14; D: .
DNA: TGCAGCGTTGAAAGTTTGCAGGGGCACACAGTCTACAATGAGCAGTTCTTC; CDR3: CSVESLQGHTVYNEQFF; size: .; V: TRBV29-1; J: TRBJ2-1; length: 17; D: .
DNA: TGTGCCCGCAGTCGTCTAGCGGGGGGGCAAGAGACCCAGTACTTC; CDR3: CARSRLAGGQETQYF; size: .; V: TRBV25-1; J: TRBJ2-5; length: 15; D: TRBD2
DNA: TGTGCCAGCAGCTTAGGACGGGACAGGGGGGGAGAAAAACTGTTTTTT; CDR3: CASSLGRDRGGEKLFF; size: .; V: TRBV7-9; J: TRBJ1-4; length: 16; D: TRBD1
DNA: TGTGCCAGCAGCACATGGTGGGGGGCGACCTACGAGCAGTACTTC; CDR3: CASSTWWGATYEQYF; size: many; V: TRBV7-2; J: TRBJ2-7; length: 15; D: .
DNA: TGTGCCAGTATTATACGAGGGGGTGGGGGCTACGAGCAGTACTTC; CDR3: CASIIRGGGGYEQYF; size: .; V: TRBV19; J: TRBJ2-7; length: 15; D: .
DNA: TGTGCCAGCTATCACTCCGACAGGGTGCGGGAAAAACTGTTTTTT; CDR3: CASYHSDRVREKLFF; size: .; V: TRBV12-3/TRBV12-4; J: TRBJ1-4; length: 15; D: TRBD1
DNA: TGTGCCACCTCGGACAGGGGGACAAACGAGCAGTACTTC; CDR3: CATSDRGTNEQYF; size: few; V: TRBV19; J: TRBJ2-7; length: 13; D: TRBD1
DNA: TGTGCCAGCAGTTTATCGGTCAGGCCTTATAGCAATCAGCCCCAGCATTTT; CDR3: CASSLSVRPYSNQPQHF; size: few; V: TRBV28; J: TRBJ1-5; length: 17; D: .
DNA: TGTGCCAGCAGTGGTCGGCCCTGGTACACCATATATTTT; CDR3: CASSGRPWYTIYF; size: few; V: TRBV25-1; J: TRBJ1-3; length: 13; D: .
DNA: TGTGCCAGCAGCCGGACTAGCGGGGGGGCGGGCACCGGGGAGCTGTTTTTT; CDR3: CASSRTSGGAGTGELFF; size: few; V: TRBV12-3/TRBV12-4; J: TRBJ2-2; length: 17; D: TRBD2
DNA: TGTGCCAGCAGTTATGGTAGCGGGGGGGAACCAACTCACAATGAGCAGTTCTTC; CDR3: CASSYGSGGEPTHNEQFF; size: .; V: TRBV6-5; J: TRBJ2-1; length: 18; D: TRBD2
DNA: TGTGCCAGCAGCCCACGGACAGGGCCTTTCGAGCAGTACTTC; CDR3: CASSPRTGPFEQYF; size: .; V: TRBV7-8; J: TRBJ2-7; length: 14; D: TRBD1
DNA: TGTGCCAGCAGCCCTCTGGGGTATGAGACCCAGTACTTC; CDR3: CASSPLGYETQYF; size: .; V: TRBV5-3; J: TRBJ2-5; length: 13; D: .
DNA: TGTGCCAGTAGAGCGGACAGGGGGCGAGGGTATAATTCTCCCCTCCACTTT; CDR3: CASRADRGRGYNSPLHF; size: .; V: TRBV6-6; J: TRBJ1-6; length: 17; D: TRBD1
DNA: TGCGCCAGCAGTGACCCAAGCCGCGTCAATGAGCAGTTCTTC; CDR3: CASSDPSRVNEQFF; size: few; V: TRBV4-1; J: TRBJ2-1; length: 14; D: .
DNA: TGTGCCAGCAGCCCAACAGGGGGACATCTAACCGGGGAGCTGTTTTTT; CDR3: CASSPTGGHLTGELFF; size: .; V: TRBV11-2; J: TRBJ2-2; length: 16; D: TRBD1
DNA: TGTGCCAGCAGGTCGGGACAGGGGGCCATAGGGTATGGCTACACCTTC; CDR3: CASRSGQGAIGYGYTF; size: few; V: TRBV12-3/TRBV12-4; J: TRBJ1-2; length: 16; D: TRBD1
DNA: TGTGCCAGCAAGCCCCAAGAGACCCAGTACTTC; CDR3: CASKPQETQYF; size: .; V: TRBV2; J: TRBJ2-5; length: 11; D: .
DNA: TGTGCCAGCAGAGTTAGCGGGAAGCACGAGCAGTACTTC; CDR3: CASRVSGKHEQYF; size: few; V: TRBV6-1; J: TRBJ2-7; length: 13; D: TRBD2
DNA: TGCAGTGCTAAGCGGGGGGGCCGACTCGAGCAGTACTTC; CDR3: CSAKRGGRLEQYF; size: few; V: TRBV20-1; J: TRBJ2-7; length: 13; D: TRBD2
DNA: TGTGCCACTCTAGACCCGGGCTGGATTCAGTACTTC; CDR3: CATLDPGWIQYF; size: few; V: TRBV19; J: TRBJ2-4; length: 12; D: .
DNA: TGTGCCAGCAGGGGTCGCCCTGAAGCTTTCTTT; CDR3: CASRGRPEAFF; size: few; V: TRBV28; J: TRBJ1-1; length: 11; D: .
DNA: TGCGCCAGCAGTGGCCCGGGCGGTCGCGGGGAGCTGTTTTTT; CDR3: CASSGPGGRGELFF; size: .; V: TRBV10-1; J: TRBJ2-2; length: 14; D: .
DNA: TGTGCCAGCAGCACGGCTGGGGACGGTACTGAAGCTTTCTTT; CDR3: CASSTAGDGTEAFF; size: many; V: TRBV7-9; J: TRBJ1-1; length: 14; D: .
DNA: TGTGCCAGCAGCCTAAGCATGGGCTGGGAATCTTTCTTT; CDR3: CASSLSMGWESFF; size: .; V: TRBV7-4; J: TRBJ1-1; length: 13; D: .
DNA: TGTGCCAGCAGTTATGTTGTCAGGGGGTATGGCTACACCTTC; CDR3: CASSYVVRGYGYTF; size: few; V: TRBV6-2/TRBV6-3; J: TRBJ1-2; length: 14; D: TRBD1
DNA: TGTGCCAGCATCTCAGGGTCCCAAGAGACCCAGTACTTC; CDR3: CASISGSQETQYF; size: few; V: TRBV5-6; J: TRBJ2-5; length: 13; D: .
DNA: TGTGCCAGCAGGGGGACATCCACCTCCTACAATGAGCAGTTCTTC; CDR3: CASRGTSTSYNEQFF; size: many; V: TRBV2; J: TRBJ2-1; length: 15; D: .
DNA: TGTGCCAGCAGCCAAAGGTCAGGGAGCTCTGGAAACACCATATATTTT; CDR3: CASSQRSGSSGNTIYF; size: .; V: TRBV14; J: TRBJ1-3; length: 16; D: .
DNA: TGTGCCTGGGGGCCCCCGGGGCCCACTGAAGCTTTCTTT; CDR3: CAWGPPGPTEAFF; size: few; V: TRBV30; J: TRBJ1-1; length: 13; D: .
DNA: TGCAGTGCTAGCGGCCATAGCACTGAAGCTTTCTTT; CDR3: CSASGHSTEAFF; size: once; V: TRBV20-1; J: TRBJ1-1; length: 12; D: .
DNA: TGTGCCAGCAGCTTAGGCGGGGGGGCCACCGGGGAGCTGTTTTTT; CDR3: CASSLGGGATGELFF; size: many; V: TRBV7-2; J: TRBJ2-2; length: 15; D: TRBD2
DNA: TGTGCCAGCAGCCCGAACCAGGGACAGGGGTACAATGAGCAGTTCTTC; CDR3: CASSPNQGQGYNEQFF; size: many; V: TRBV7-9; J: TRBJ2-1; length: 16; D: TRBD1
DNA: TGTGCCAGCAGTTCGACAGGGGCAACCACTGAAGCTTTCTTT; CDR3: CASSSTGATTEAFF; size: many; V: TRBV6-5; J: TRBJ1-1; length: 14; D: TRBD1
DNA: TGTGCCAGCAAGGCAGATACGCAGTATTTT; CDR3: CASKADTQYF; size: .; V: TRBV6-1; J: TRBJ2-3; length: 10; D: .
DNA: TGTGCCAGCAGGGGGACAGGGGGCTTTCAGCCCCAGCATTTT; CDR3: CASRGTGGFQPQHF; size: .; V: TRBV6-1; J: TRBJ1-5; length: 14; D: TRBD1
DNA: TGTGCCAGCAGTGAATTGTACGCAATGAACACTGAAGCTTTCTTT; CDR3: CASSELYAMNTEAFF; size: few; V: TRBV25-1; J: TRBJ1-1; length: 15; D: .
DNA: TGTGCCAGCAGCTTAGAAAGGGGGGGGCCTGAAGCTTTCTTT; CDR3: CASSLERGGPEAFF; size: few; V: TRBV7-9; J: TRBJ1-1; length: 14; D: .
DNA: TGTGCCAGCAGCTCTTCGGGGACAGGCGACACCTTC; CDR3: CASSSSGTGDTF; size: few; V: TRBV11-1; J: TRBJ1-2; length: 12; D: TRBD1